This TCR beta chain stems from a study of PD-1 blockade in mismatch repair-deficient tumors (dated by TCRdb to the late 2010s). For context, the study as a whole: Between late 2013 and September 2016, approximately 90 consecutive patients with about a dozen mismatch repair-deficient cancer types, all previously treated and progressing, were enrolled in the trial. Tumor-associated T cell clones were tracked in the peripheral blood of patients responding to PD-1 blockade by deep sequencing of TCR CDR3 regions.

Compared with germline, V lacks 4 bases and J lacks 4 bases; bases without a gene match: 4. From a lookup of the germline V gene, CDR1 and CDR2 are SNHLY and FYNNEI. Including the terminal cysteine and phenylalanine, the CDR3 comprises 14 residues. The sequence is cut down to CDR3 DNA, 42 bases in frame from base 1. Points the paper makes about the study in general: After pembrolizumab, tumor-resident clones, which were often undetectable in blood before treatment, expanded rapidly and then contracted, generally ahead of radiologic responses.

The library was obtained by the immunoSEQ multiplex PCR assay. Entries here come from immuneACCESS through TCRdb and include only in-frame sequences with V and J called. Some clones fail to appear in such tables; in the studies checked, an unresolved V gene covers under half of the shortfall, and the cause of the remainder is unknown. The sample table records tens of thousands of clones; around 85% of these occur just once. Clones ranked in the top ten supply 2.5% to 3% of the sample. The label giving this sample's time point can be read as: peripheral blood 12 weeks after first pembrolizumab dose. Mismatch repair deficiency was established in every enrolled patient by polymerase chain reaction or immunohistochemistry. TCR sequencing was carried out for three patients who responded to pembrolizumab therapy. Pembrolizumab PD-1 blockade was prospectively tested in advanced mismatch repair-deficient cancers, regardless of tissue of origin, in the phase II trial. Peripheral blood T cell samples were serially collected before and at multiple times after PD-1 blockade was started. Blood sampling time points were reported as weeks after the first dose of pembrolizumab.

About this clone itself: This receptor's antigen is unknown. Base qualities are not recorded, but no much larger clone differs from it by a single base.

This receptor was identified in an adult with mismatch repair-deficient cancer. The sequencing used peripheral blood, collected 12 weeks after starting pembrolizumab. The chain is encoded by TRBV2 joined to TRBJ1-2, and TRBD1 matches 9 of the central bases. The CDR3 loop reads CASSGTGALYGYTF. The base sequence is TGTGCCAGCAGTGGGACAGGGGCACTCTATGGCTACACCTTC.